The 28 T cell receptor beta chains below all came from one sample that was sequenced in a study of identical twins. MiXCR was run by TCRdb on the 5' RACE reads, yielding one entry per CDR3 protein. The table has roughly 700,000 distinct CDR3 sequences, 8.5% to 9.5% seen once. A further study also used this sample, focusing on yellow fever vaccine responses in identical twins.

Sequenced material: PBMCs. All receptors derive from a woman aged 18 to 35 in good health.

This sequence joins TRBV30 and TRBJ2-2, with D perhaps TRBD2 (5 bases). The germline V gene has CDR1 GTSNPN and CDR2 SVGIG (reference sequence). V was clipped by 4 bases and J by 1 base, with 7 bases between them. There are 13 residues in the CDR3. This chain's CDR3 is CAWTSQNTGELFF. The CDR3 nucleotides are TGTGCCTGGACTAGCCAGAACACCGGGGAGCTGTTTTTT.

V and J are TRBV6-1 and TRBJ2-7; 12 bases map to TRBD2. J lost 0 bases, V lost 3 bases, and 9 bases had no gene match. Germline V gene lookup returns CDR1 MNHNS and CDR2 SASEGT. The CDR3 spans 18 residues. The CDR3 bases are TGTGCCAGCAGTGATAGGGTCGGACTAGCGGGGAGCTCCTACGAGCAGTACTTC. Protein sequence: CASSDRVGLAGSSYEQYF.

The V gene is TRBV24-1, the J gene TRBJ1-2; the D is unclear. Trimming took 1 base from V and 7 from J, leaving 9 bases between them. CDR1 is KGHDR, CDR2 SFDVKD, per germline. The CDR3 spans 13 residues. The CDR3 spells CATSDLAGTGYTF. The CDR3 bases are TGTGCCACCAGTGATTTAGCGGGTACTGGCTACACCTTC.

The chain uses TRBV7-3 and TRBJ2-1; no reliable D call. V gave up 1 base and J gave up 8 bases, with 6 bases separating them. The germline V gene has CDR1 SGHTA and CDR2 FQGTGA. The CDR3 is 12 residues long. CDR3 in amino acids: CASSLRPDEQFF. CDR3 DNA: TGTGCCAGCAGCTTAAGGCCGGATGAGCAGTTCTTC.

DNA for the CDR3: TGTGCCAGCACTCCCGGGACTAGCTTGTTCGAGCAGTTCTTC. This gives the protein CASTPGTSLFEQFF. The gene calls are TRBV28 and TRBJ2-1; 9 bases are a match to TRBD2. Germline V gene sequence: CDR1 MDHEN, CDR2 SYDVKM. There are 14 residues in the CDR3. The V segment lost 7 bases and the J segment 10 bases; nucleotides outside the gene matches: 11.

The rearrangement links TRBV19 to TRBJ1-2; TRBD1 might be the D (6 bases). The V end was cut by 5 bases, the J end by 7 bases, with 20 bases between. CDR1 LNHDA and CDR2 SQIVND come from the germline V gene (reference sequence). CDR3 size: 15 residues. Written as DNA, the CDR3 is TGTGCCAGTAGTCCGTTCGTGACAGGAGAAGGTGGCTACACCTTC. The encoded protein is CASSPFVTGEGGYTF. The variable domain in full, completed from reference TRBV19 and TRBJ1-2, reads DGGITQSPKYLFRKEGQNVTLSCEQNLNHDAMYWYRQDPGQGLRLIYYSQIVNDFQKGDIAEGYSVSREKKESFPLTVTSAQKNPTAFYLCASSPFVTGEGGYTFGSGTRLTVV.

V is TRBV30 and J is TRBJ2-7; the match to TRBD1 covers 7 bases. V dropped 3 bases and J dropped 2; count of bases not matched to a gene: 4. The CDR3 length is 13 residues. CDR1 is GTSNPN, CDR2 SVGIG, per germline (reference sequence). The chain's CDR3 is CAWRDRSTYEQYF. The CDR3 DNA follows: TGTGCCTGGAGGGACAGGTCAACCTACGAGCAGTACTTC.

This clonotype was recorded a few times. This chain joins TRBV7-9 and TRBJ2-7, with TRBD2 identical over 10 bases. The V gene's germline CDR1 is SEHNR and CDR2 FQNEAQ (reference sequence). The V and J ends lost 5 bases and 7 bases, in that order; junction bases with no gene match: 14. The CDR3 contains 16 residues. The CDR3 DNA reads TGTGCCAGCAGCCCCGCGGTCCTAGCGGGAGTAGATGAGCAGTACTTC. Its translation: CASSPAVLAGVDEQYF. The complete variable domain, with remaining parts taken from reference TRBV7-9 and TRBJ2-7, reads DTGVSQNPRHKITKRGQNVTFRCDPISEHNRLYWYRQTLGQGPEFLTYFQNEAQLEKSRLLSDRFSAERPKGSFSTLEIQRTEQGDSAMYLCASSPAVLAGVDEQYFGPGTRLTVT.

This clonotype was detected a few times. This chain links TRBV10-3 with TRBJ2-2; D may be TRBD2 (6 bases). The V and J ends lost 0 bases and 3 bases respectively, with 14 bases between them. This CDR3 comprises 17 residues. CDR1 and CDR2 from the germline V gene are ENHRY and SYGVKD. This CDR3 reads CAISESPGTPYTGELFF. CDR3 bases: TGTGCCATCAGTGAGTCTCCCGGGACTCCATACACCGGGGAGCTGTTTTTT.

This clonotype was observed a few times. The chain is built from TRBV6-5 and TRBJ2-5; 8 bases are shared with TRBD2. This CDR3 has 15 residues. The V and J ends lost 1 base and 5 bases, in that order; junction bases with no gene match: 6. The V gene's germline CDR1 is MNHEY and CDR2 SVGAGI. CDR3 DNA: TGTGCCAGCAGTTACTATAGCGGGGATTGGGAGACCCAGTACTTC. Encoded protein: CASSYYSGDWETQYF.

In this sample, this clonotype turned up a few times. The rearrangement joins TRBV20-1 to TRBJ2-1; 10 bases fit TRBD2. With 7 bases clipped from V and 4 bases from J, the junction kept 19 bases outside the gene matches. CDR3 size: 18 residues. The germline gives CDR1 DFQATT, CDR2 SNEGSKA (reference sequence). In DNA, the CDR3 is TGCAGTGGCCCTGCTCCGGGCCTAGCGGGAGCCGCGTACAATGAGCAGTTCTTC. This encodes CSGPAPGLAGAAYNEQFF.

The chain combines TRBV7-9 with TRBJ2-5; the D is unclear. The CDR3 covers 13 residues. CDR1 and CDR2 (germline): SEHNR, FQNEAQ (reference sequence). V was trimmed by 1 base and J by 3 bases, leaving 6 bases between them. CDR3: CASSLESEETQYF. The CDR3 DNA sequence: TGTGCCAGCAGCTTAGAGTCGGAAGAGACCCAGTACTTC.

This clonotype came up a few times. The chain uses TRBV10-3 and TRBJ2-7, with TRBD2 matching over 11 bases. This CDR3 is 15 amino acids long. Germline V gene sequence: CDR1 ENHRY, CDR2 SYGVKD. The junction had 5 bases not matched to a gene; V was cut back by 6 bases and J by 1 base. The CDR3 is CAISALAGGSYEQYF. CDR3 nucleotide sequence: TGTGCCATCAGCGCCCTAGCGGGAGGTTCCTACGAGCAGTACTTC.

The rearrangement links TRBV5-1 to TRBJ2-1, with a weak D call TRBD2 (5 bases). There are 14 residues in the CDR3. V lost 0 bases and J 9 bases, leaving 13 bases between the germline ends. The V gene's germline CDR1 is SGHRS and CDR2 YFSETQ. CDR3 DNA: TGCGCCAGCAGCTTGGGCCCGGGAACCATTGAGCAGTTCTTC. This translates into CASSLGPGTIEQFF.

Only a few counts were recorded for this clonotype. CDR3 bases: TGTGCCAGCAGCGTGCGGGGTGGGGCCAACGTCCTGACTTTC. Translation: CASSVRGGANVLTF. This chain connects TRBV7-9 to TRBJ2-6; D is possibly TRBD2 (6 bases). Trimming pared 5 bases from V and 3 bases from J, leaving 8 bases between. The length of the CDR3 is 14 residues. Per germline, CDR1 SEHNR and CDR2 FQNEAQ (reference sequence).

This clonotype was detected only a few times. The genes are TRBV7-3 and TRBJ2-5, with 8 nucleotides matching TRBD2. The CDR3 runs to 15 residues. Germline CDR1 and CDR2: SGHTA and FQGTGA. With V trimmed by 3 bases and J by 2 bases, 5 bases remained unmatched. The CDR3 protein is CASSLTGGPQETQYF. The CDR3, as DNA: TGTGCCAGCAGCTTGACGGGGGGGCCTCAAGAGACCCAGTACTTC.

This chain connects TRBV12-3 or TRBV12-4 to TRBJ2-5; D is possibly TRBD2 (6 bases). The CDR3 loop spans 16 amino acids. Trimming left V 9 bases short and J 3 bases short, with 23 bases between. DNA of the CDR3: TGTGCCAGTTCGAATCAGTTAGGGACTGTCAAAGAGACCCAGTACTTC. Translating it yields CASSNQLGTVKETQYF.

This clonotype showed up many times. The CDR3 DNA reads as TGTGCCAGCAGCCTAGGGGGGGACGGGTACACTGAAGCTTTCTTT. As protein: CASSLGGDGYTEAFF. V usage is TRBV7-2 and J usage is TRBJ1-1; weak D call: TRBD1 (6 bases). V dropped 5 bases and J dropped 3 bases, with 16 bases sitting between them. CDR1 and CDR2 from the germline V gene are SGHTA and FQGNSA. CDR3 length: 15 amino acids.

The rearrangement links TRBV14 to TRBJ2-7; 11 bases fit TRBD2. The CDR3 is 13 residues long. The ends lost 0 bases at V and 9 bases at J; junction bases unmatched: 1. Germline-derived CDR1 and CDR2 are SGHDN and FVKESK. The CDR3 here is CASSQDGLAGQYF. The DNA for the CDR3 is TGTGCCAGCAGCCAAGATGGACTAGCGGGGCAGTACTTC. The whole variable domain, filled in from reference TRBV14 and TRBJ2-7, reads EAGVTQFPSHSVIEKGQTVTLRCDPISGHDNLYWYRRVMGKEIKFLLHFVKESKQDESGMPNNRFLAERTGGTYSTLKVQPAELEDSGVYFCASSQDGLAGQYFGPGTRLTVT.

The gene calls are TRBV6-2 or TRBV6-3 and TRBJ2-5; TRBD2 aligns across 14 bases. With 3 bases clipped from V and 6 bases from J, the junction kept 9 bases outside the gene matches. In germline, CDR1 is MNHEY, CDR2 SVGEGT. This CDR3 is 17 amino acids long. The CDR3: CASSYTGTSGSMKTQYF. The CDR3 region has the DNA TGTGCCAGCAGTTATACCGGGACTAGCGGGAGTATGAAGACCCAGTACTTC.

The CDR3 nucleotides are TGTGCCAGCAGTTACCCCCGGACAGGGAGGTCCTACAATGAGCAGTTCTTC. This translates into CASSYPRTGRSYNEQFF. This chain joins TRBV6-2 or TRBV6-3 and TRBJ2-1; 8 positions match TRBD1. There are 17 residues in the CDR3. Per the germline V gene, CDR1 is MNHEY and CDR2 is SVGEGT. After removal of 2 bases from V and 1 base from J, the junction contained 7 bases not matched to a gene.

A few counts support this clonotype. CDR3 sequence (DNA): TGCAGCGCCAAAACAAGCCGGGTGGGCTTGAACACTGAAGCTTTCTTT. Translating gives CSAKTSRVGLNTEAFF. J is TRBJ1-1 and V is TRBV29-1; D call uncertain. The CDR3 runs to 16 residues. From germline, CDR1 is SQVTM and CDR2 ANQGSEA. Trimming left V 7 bases short and J 0 bases short, with 21 bases between.

This clonotype was seen repeatedly, ten times or more. A read error may produce the germline difference seen at one junction end. The chain couples TRBV27 to TRBJ2-2; D is undetermined. Germline assignment: CDR1 MNHEY and CDR2 SMNVEV (reference sequence). CDR3 length equals 13 residues. The CDR3 nucleotides are TGTGCCAGCAGCTTATTGAACACCGGGGAGCTGTTTTTT. Protein: CASSLLNTGELFF.

There are a few counts of this clonotype. The chain carries TRBV29-1 and TRBJ2-7; 7 nucleotides align to TRBD1. With V trimmed by 3 bases and J by 1 base, 9 bases remained unmatched. The CDR3 is made up of 15 amino acids. CDR1 SQVTM and CDR2 ANQGSEA come from the germline V gene. CDR3 protein: CSVERTGVGSYEQYF. CDR3 DNA sequence: TGCAGCGTTGAGAGAACAGGGGTCGGATCCTACGAGCAGTACTTC.

This clonotype was observed a few times. V and J are TRBV20-1 and TRBJ2-5; TRBD2 matches 9 bases. The V and J ends lost 2 bases and 3 bases, in that order; junction bases with no gene match: 4. The CDR3 is made up of 14 amino acids. CDR1 is DFQATT and CDR2 is SNEGSKA in the germline V gene (reference sequence). CDR3 sequence reads: CSARSGGRKETQYF. The CDR3 DNA reads TGCAGTGCTAGAAGCGGGGGGAGGAAAGAGACCCAGTACTTC.

This chain uses TRBV27 with TRBJ2-7; tentatively, D is TRBD1 (7 bases). The CDR3 consists of 16 residues. V shed 7 bases and J shed 2 bases, with 21 bases lying between them. Germline V gene data show CDR1 as MNHEY and CDR2 as SMNVEV (reference sequence). The CDR3 bases are TGTGCCAGCATACGGGCTAGGACAGGAGGGGCCTACGAGCAGTACTTC. This encodes CASIRARTGGAYEQYF.

The chain recombines TRBV20-1 with TRBJ1-2; D call uncertain. Trimming removed 0 bases at V and 0 bases at J, with 5 bases between. The CDR3 runs to 13 residues. Germline V gene lookup returns CDR1 DFQATT and CDR2 SNEGSKA (reference sequence). For the CDR3, the DNA is TGCAGTGCTAGAGAACTAGCTAACTATGGCTACACCTTC. Translating it yields CSARELANYGYTF.

This clonotype was seen ten or more times. The genes are TRBV29-1 and TRBJ2-7; 7 positions match TRBD2. This CDR3 is 15 amino acids long. The V segment lost 3 bases and the J segment 1 base; nucleotides outside the gene matches: 9. CDR1 is SQVTM and CDR2 is ANQGSEA in the germline V gene. The DNA of the CDR3 is TGCAGCGTTGAGTTTTTGCGGGAGAAATCCTACGAGCAGTACTTC. This gives the protein CSVEFLREKSYEQYF.